Each of the 20 T cell receptor beta chains below was sequenced from the same sample in a study of blood T cells in healthy people across ages. Through a sample-barcoded 5' primer and a J-beta primer mix, a second PCR was run for roughly 6 to 11 cycles. Via MiXCR, TCRdb re-called the 5' RACE reads, giving one row per CDR3 protein. The repertoire holds about 780,000 distinct CDR3 sequences, with 46% as singletons. Sequencing used blood. The receptor source for this set is a man older than 75 in good health.

The sample holds a few counts of this clonotype. The chain combines TRBV6-5 with TRBJ1-4; no clear D gene. The CDR3 has 14 residues. Per germline, CDR1 MNHEY and CDR2 SVGAGI. V lost 0 bases to trimming and J lost 7 bases, with 9 bases between them. The CDR3 DNA follows: TGTGCCAGCAGTTACTCGGAAGGGAGTGAAAAACTGTTTTTT. Translated, it gives CASSYSEGSEKLFF.

The chain carries TRBV19 and TRBJ2-1; D gene unclear. Looked up from germline, CDR1 is LNHDA and CDR2 is SQIVND (reference sequence). Trimming stripped 2 bases from V and 9 bases from J, with 11 bases between. This CDR3 spans 13 amino acids. CDR3 bases: TGTGCCAGTAGTATAAAGGCTAGTAGTGAGCAGTTCTTC. Protein sequence: CASSIKASSEQFF.

As for this clonotype: An end of the junction does not agree with germline; a read error may underlie this. The rearrangement joins TRBV20-1 to TRBJ1-5; D perhaps matches TRBD1 (5 bases). Germline V CDR1 and CDR2: DFQATT, SNEGSKA (reference sequence). The CDR3 spans 15 residues. The CDR3 reads CSMQRDQVSNQPRHF. CDR3 DNA: TGCAGTATGCAAAGGGACCAAGTTAGCAACCAGCCCCGGCATTTT.

The rearrangement uses TRBV9 and TRBJ2-3; D may match TRBD1 or TRBD2 (5 bases each). This CDR3 comprises 22 residues. Between the trimmed V and J ends, which lost 0 bases and 2 bases, there was a span of 31 bases. CDR1 is SGDLS, CDR2 YYNGEE, per germline. CDR3 in amino acids: CASSVATTSGSPGSRVTDTQYF. DNA of the CDR3: TGTGCCAGCAGCGTAGCTACGACTTCAGGGTCCCCTGGCTCGCGGGTCACAGATACGCAGTATTTT.

This chain connects TRBV7-2 to TRBJ2-1, with 8 bases identical to TRBD2. The CDR3 spans 17 residues. Germline CDR1 reads SGHTA; CDR2 reads FQGNSA. J lost 6 bases, V lost 2 bases, and 12 bases had no gene match. The CDR3 protein is CASSLQLAGGGSNEQFF. The CDR3, as DNA: TGTGCCAGCAGCTTACAACTGGCGGGAGGTGGAAGCAATGAGCAGTTCTTC. Looking up the rest from reference TRBV7-2 and TRBJ2-1 gives the full variable domain: GAGVSQSPSNKVTEKGKDVELRCDPISGHTALYWYRQSLGQGLEFLIYFQGNSAPDKSGLPSDRFSAERTGGSVSTLTIQRTQQEDSAVYLCASSLQLAGGGSNEQFFGPGTRLTVL.

The CDR3 DNA is TGCAGTGCTAGGATGGTCAGAACGCAGTATTTT. This encodes CSARMVRTQYF. The chain employs TRBV20-1 and TRBJ2-3; D is unclear. The germline CDR1 and CDR2 sequences are DFQATT and SNEGSKA (reference sequence). V was cut by 3 bases and J by 9 bases, with 10 bases left in between. The length of the CDR3 is 11 residues.

This chain links TRBV7-9 with TRBJ1-5; D not certain. V was shortened by 2 bases and J by 7 bases, with 15 bases between the two germline ends. This CDR3 region has 15 residues. Germline values: CDR1 SEHNR, CDR2 FQNEAQ (reference sequence). CDR3 nucleotides: TGTGCCAGCAGCTTATTAGCTGGGGAGGACCAGCCCCAGCATTTT. Amino acid sequence: CASSLLAGEDQPQHF.

V is TRBV24-1 and J is TRBJ2-2; the match to TRBD1 covers 9 bases. V was pared by 4 bases and J by 7 bases, with 3 bases of the junction left unmatched. Germline CDR1 reads KGHDR; CDR2 reads SFDVKD. The CDR3 is 14 amino acids. The CDR3 protein is CATSDRQGGGELFF. In DNA form, the CDR3 reads TGTGCCACCAGTGACAGACAGGGGGGCGGGGAGCTGTTTTTT.

This clonotype was observed a handful of times. The chain couples TRBV6-5 to TRBJ1-6; D gene unclear. V was clipped by 2 bases and J by 0 bases, with 5 bases between them. CDR3 length equals 15 residues. Per germline, CDR1 MNHEY and CDR2 SVGAGI. The CDR3 spells CASSYGSSYNSPLHF. The CDR3 nucleotides read TGTGCCAGCAGTTACGGCAGCTCCTATAATTCACCCCTCCACTTT.

This clonotype was recorded a few times. The rearrangement joins TRBV7-2 to TRBJ2-7, with 7 nucleotides matching TRBD2. J lost 3 bases, V lost 6 bases, and 8 bases had no gene match. CDR3 length: 14 residues. Germline V lookup: CDR1 SGHTA, CDR2 FQGNSA. The CDR3 nucleotides are TGTGCCAGCAGATTTAGGGCTAGCGGCTACGAGCAGTACTTC. Protein: CASRFRASGYEQYF.

This clonotype has just one count. The chain is built from TRBV6-6 and TRBJ1-1; D is unclear. The CDR3 extends over 15 amino acids. Trimming left V 5 bases short and J 7 bases short, with 20 bases between. CDR1 MNHNY and CDR2 SVGAGI come from the germline V gene (reference sequence). As DNA, the CDR3 is TGTGCCAGCAGTAACCCGGGAGCCACTCTGGGTGAAGCTTTCTTT. Translating gives CASSNPGATLGEAFF.

This chain joins TRBV2 and TRBJ2-7, with 11 bases identical to TRBD1. Germline V gene data show CDR1 as SNHLY and CDR2 as FYNNEI. Trimming at V came to 6 bases and at J to 6 bases, leaving 7 bases not matched to a gene. This CDR3 contains 14 residues. CDR3 loop: CASSRDRGISEQYF. The CDR3 DNA reads TGTGCCAGCAGCCGGGACAGGGGGATCTCCGAGCAGTACTTC.

In the case of this clonotype: This may be a read error, as it is one base from a much larger clone. The chain employs TRBV20-1 and TRBJ2-4; no clear D. The CDR3 spans 13 residues. The germline V gene has CDR1 DFQATT and CDR2 SNEGSKA (reference sequence). Trimming cost V 7 bases and J 2 bases, with 12 bases left between them. The CDR3 region has the DNA TGCAGTGTTGCGCTCGTCCCCAAAAACATTCAGTACTTC. This encodes CSVALVPKNIQYF.

This clonotype was found a few times. The gene calls are TRBV9 and TRBJ2-3; maybe TRBD2 (5 bases). Germline V gene lookup returns CDR1 SGDLS and CDR2 YYNGEE. V was clipped by 2 bases and J by 4 bases, with 5 bases between them. This CDR3 spans 12 amino acids. Here the CDR3 reads CASSVSADTQYF. CDR3 DNA sequence: TGTGCCAGCAGCGTTAGCGCAGATACGCAGTATTTT.

V gene TRBV7-2 combines with J gene TRBJ2-6; perhaps TRBD2 as D (5 bases). The CDR3 consists of 17 residues. V was pared by 5 bases and J by 3 bases, with 17 bases between. The V gene's germline CDR1 is SGHTA and CDR2 FQGNSA. Here the CDR3 reads CASSPSRGRNGANVLTF. In DNA, the CDR3 is TGTGCCAGCAGCCCTAGCCGTGGTCGGAATGGGGCCAACGTCCTGACTTTC. Complete variable domain (other parts from reference TRBV7-2 and TRBJ2-6): GAGVSQSPSNKVTEKGKDVELRCDPISGHTALYWYRQSLGQGLEFLIYFQGNSAPDKSGLPSDRFSAERTGGSVSTLTIQRTQQEDSAVYLCASSPSRGRNGANVLTFGAGSRLTVL.

This clonotype was detected many times. This chain joins TRBV12-3 or TRBV12-4 and TRBJ2-7, with 7 bases fitting TRBD1. The CDR3 consists of 18 residues. J gave up 4 bases and V 5 bases, and 20 bases lay outside the gene matches. The CDR3 spells CASSPQEAVTGNEYEQYF. CDR3 bases: TGTGCCAGCAGTCCGCAAGAGGCTGTGACAGGGAATGAGTACGAGCAGTACTTC.

This clonotype came up many times. The chain has TRBV5-1 and TRBJ2-1; no firm D call. This CDR3 contains 15 residues. Deletions cut 0 bases from V and 4 bases from J, with 11 bases between. From germline, CDR1 is SGHRS and CDR2 YFSETQ. In DNA form, the CDR3 reads TGCGCCAGCAGCTTGGCCCAGGCGAGATACAATGAGCAGTTCTTC. Amino acids: CASSLAQARYNEQFF.

This chain connects TRBV5-1 to TRBJ1-1; a possible D gene is TRBD1 (5 bases). CDR1 is SGHRS, CDR2 YFSETQ, per germline. The CDR3 spans 15 residues. V lost 0 bases and J lost 0, with 9 bases in between. CDR3 in DNA: TGCGCCAGCAGCTTGGGTCCAGGGATGAACACTGAAGCTTTCTTT. Its translation is CASSLGPGMNTEAFF.

This clonotype was recorded once. The V gene is TRBV29-1, the J gene TRBJ1-1; 8 bases align to TRBD1. The trim removed 7 bases at V and 1 base at J, leaving 5 bases unmatched. This CDR3 comprises 13 residues. Germline assignment: CDR1 SQVTM and CDR2 ANQGSEA. CDR3 sequence: CSASQGGNTEAFF. The CDR3 region has the DNA TGCAGCGCCTCACAGGGGGGGAACACTGAAGCTTTCTTT. The full variable domain, rest sourced from reference TRBV29-1 and TRBJ1-1, is SAVISQKPSRDICQRGTSLTIQCQVDSQVTMMFWYRQQPGQSLTLIATANQGSEATYESGFVIDKFPISRPNLTFSTLTVSNMSPEDSSIYLCSASQGGNTEAFFGQGTRLTVV.

This clonotype has only a few counts. The chain recombines TRBV7-2 with TRBJ1-1; no reliable D call. The CDR3 covers 13 residues. In germline, CDR1 is SGHTA, CDR2 FQGNSA. Trimming removed 2 bases at V and 0 bases at J, with 4 bases between. The CDR3 DNA reads as TGTGCCAGCAGCTTACCAGTGAACACTGAAGCTTTCTTT. Protein: CASSLPVNTEAFF. The whole variable domain, remainder taken from reference TRBV7-2 and TRBJ1-1, is GAGVSQSPSNKVTEKGKDVELRCDPISGHTALYWYRQSLGQGLEFLIYFQGNSAPDKSGLPSDRFSAERTGGSVSTLTIQRTQQEDSAVYLCASSLPVNTEAFFGQGTRLTVV.